This T cell receptor (beta chain) was observed in a study of blood T cells in healthy people across ages. Total RNA extracted from each sample amounted to at least 5 micrograms. The CDR3 is 15 amino acids. CDR1 SNHLY and CDR2 FYNNEI come from the germline V gene. As regards this clonotype: A read error may account for a junction end that differs from germline.

A second PCR, run for roughly 7 to 12 cycles, used a sample-barcoded 5' primer plus a J-beta primer mix. TCRdb re-called the 5' RACE reads with MiXCR, one entry per CDR3 protein. The sample carries hundreds of thousands of distinct CDR3 sequences, over 40% recorded once. The receptor was isolated from a woman aged 80 or older in good health. The chain employs TRBV2 and TRBJ1-1; D gene uncertain. Input material: blood. This CDR3 reads CASSEGQTENTEAFF. The CDR3, as DNA: TGTGCCAGCAGCGAAGGTCAAACAGAGAACACTGAAGCTTTCTTT. The whole variable domain, remainder taken from reference TRBV2 and TRBJ1-1, is EPEVTQTPSHQVTQMGQEVILRCVPISNHLYFYWYRQILGQKVEFLVSFYNNEISEKSEIFDDQFSVERPDGSNFTLKIRSTKLEDSAMYFCASSEGQTENTEAFFGQGTRLTVV.